This is a list of T cell receptor beta chains from one sample in a study of breast tumors, draining lymph nodes, adjacent tissues. TCRdb ran MiXCR on the multiplex PCR reads and lists one entry per CDR3 protein. This sample has approximately 210,000 distinct CDR3 sequences, with less than 40% found just once. The sample taken for sequencing was axillary lymph node tissue. These receptor sequences come from a female donor with breast cancer. Some clones in this sample may be carry-over from other donors' samples. Each CDR3 is given with its conserved first and last residue. A D gene is named only where the DNA matches it firmly. A row's size may be missing; if present it is once, few, many or a size class.

V: TRBV7-9
size: many
J: TRBJ2-7
D: NA
length: 16
DNA: TGTGCCAGCAGCTTAGAGATCCGGGACTTTGCCTACGAGCAGTACTTC
CDR3: CASSLEIRDFAYEQYF

V: TRBV11-2
size: many
J: TRBJ1-5
D: TRBD1
length: 18
DNA: TGTGCCAGCAGCTTAGTGGCCGGGACAGGGGACGCATGGCAGCCCCAGCATTTT
CDR3: CASSLVAGTGDAWQPQHF

V: TRBV6-5
size: many
J: TRBJ1-2
D: TRBD1
length: 16
DNA: TGTGCCAGCAGTTTAGCCGGGACAGGGAAAGGGTATGGCTACACCTTC
CDR3: CASSLAGTGKGYGYTF

V: TRBV2
size: many
J: TRBJ2-7
D: TRBD2
length: 13
DNA: TGTGCCAGGGGGACTAGCGGCCCCTACGAGCAGTACTTC
CDR3: CARGTSGPYEQYF

V: TRBV7-2
size: many
J: TRBJ2-1
D: NA
length: 12
DNA: TGTGCCAGCAGCCTGCTAGGGGGGGAGCAGTTCTTC
CDR3: CASSLLGGEQFF

V: TRBV7-3
size: many
J: TRBJ2-2
D: NA
length: 15
DNA: TGTGCCAGCAGCTTAACGGCAGGGGACACCGGGGAGCTGTTTTTT
CDR3: CASSLTAGDTGELFF

V: TRBV10-3
size: many
J: TRBJ2-2
D: NA
length: 14
DNA: TGTGCCATCAGTGATGCGGGGATCACCGGGGAGCTGTTTTTT
CDR3: CAISDAGITGELFF

V: TRBV2
size: NA
J: TRBJ2-3
D: NA
length: 12
DNA: TGTGCCAGCACTTCGGGCACAGGTATGCAGTATTTT
CDR3: CASTSGTGMQYF

V: TRBV12-3/TRBV12-4
size: many
J: TRBJ1-6
D: TRBD1
length: 14
DNA: TGTGCCAGCAGTCAGACAGGGTACCGTTCACCCCTCCACTTT
CDR3: CASSQTGYRSPLHF

V: TRBV11-3
size: NA
J: TRBJ2-6
D: NA
length: 14
DNA: TGTGCCAGCAGCCGAAGGGATGGGGCCAACGTCCTGACCTTC
CDR3: CASSRRDGANVLTF

V: TRBV2
size: many
J: TRBJ1-1
D: NA
length: 11
DNA: TGTGCCAGCAGTGTTGGCACTGAAGCTTTCTTT
CDR3: CASSVGTEAFF

V: TRBV20-1
size: many
J: TRBJ2-6
D: TRBD2
length: 20
DNA: TGCAGTGCTAGAACTTCCGGGACTAGCGGGGGGGACGTGGGGGCCAACGTCCTGACTTTC
CDR3: CSARTSGTSGGDVGANVLTF

V: TRBV10-3
size: many
J: TRBJ1-2
D: NA
length: 13
DNA: TGTGCCATCAGTGAGGTCGGGGGTGATGGCTACACCTTC
CDR3: CAISEVGGDGYTF

V: TRBV10-3
size: NA
J: TRBJ2-7
D: NA
length: 15
DNA: TGTGCCATCAGTGAGCCACCCGGGATCCTCCACGAGCAGTACTTC
CDR3: CAISEPPGILHEQYF

V: TRBV2
size: many
J: TRBJ2-7
D: NA
length: 14
DNA: TGTGCCAGCAGTGACTTGCCGCCGAGGGACGAGCAGTACTTC
CDR3: CASSDLPPRDEQYF

V: TRBV19
size: many
J: TRBJ2-1
D: TRBD2
length: 14
DNA: TGTGCCAGTAGTGAACTAGCGGGAAATCCTGAGCAGTTCTTC
CDR3: CASSELAGNPEQFF

V: TRBV29-1
size: NA
J: TRBJ1-6
D: NA
length: 14
DNA: TGCAGCACCGACCGGGGGGGTCGAAATTCACCCCTCCACTTT
CDR3: CSTDRGGRNSPLHF

V: TRBV20-1
size: NA
J: TRBJ1-6
D: TRBD1
length: 13
DNA: TGCAGTGCTCCGGGACAGAACAATTCACCCCTCCACTTT
CDR3: CSAPGQNNSPLHF

V: TRBV5-8
size: NA
J: TRBJ2-7
D: TRBD1
length: 15
DNA: TGTGCCAGCAGTGAAACCGCGACAGGGTTCTACGAGCAGTACTTC
CDR3: CASSETATGFYEQYF

V: TRBV5-1
size: many
J: TRBJ1-3
D: NA
length: 15
DNA: TGCGCCAGCAGCTTGGTTTCGGGGGTCGGAAACACCATATATTTT
CDR3: CASSLVSGVGNTIYF

V: TRBV10-3
size: many
J: TRBJ2-1
D: NA
length: 13
DNA: TGTGCCATCAGTGTTAGGGTTGAGGGTGAGCAGTTCTTC
CDR3: CAISVRVEGEQFF

V: TRBV7-9
size: NA
J: TRBJ1-6
D: NA
length: 17
DNA: TGTGCCAGCAGCTTAGGGTCGCGAGATTTTGGTCATTTTCCCCTCCACTTT
CDR3: CASSLGSRDFGHFPLHF

V: TRBV5-1
size: NA
J: TRBJ1-1
D: NA
length: 14
DNA: TGCGCCAGCAGCTACTCCGGCAAGAACACTGAAGCTTTCTTT
CDR3: CASSYSGKNTEAFF